Below are 2 T cell receptor beta chains sequenced from a single sample in a study of CD8+CD57+ T cells in acquired aplastic anemia. Both TCR beta VDJ combination and CDR3 sequence profiling were carried out. Genomic DNA was the template for this profiling. One entry per CDR3 protein results from TCRdb running MiXCR on the reads. The sample lists hundreds of thousands of distinct CDR3 sequences, about 70% occurring once. The sequencing input was sorted CD4+, CD8+, or CD8+CD57+ T cells (not recorded which) from PBMCs. Receptors originate from a human donor in good health, serving as a control.

Points on this clonotype: The CDR3 carries no conserved terminal phenylalanine or tryptophan, so it likely arises from a read error. The DNA is omitted, as the CDR3 cannot be located on it reliably, and the CDR3 follows TCRdb's listing. This rearrangement joins TRBV9 to TRBJ1-2; the DNA was not compared with TRBD1, the D call given in the table. Germline V CDR1 and CDR2: SGDLS, YYNGEE. The CDR3 sequence runs 13 residues, both termini included. The CDR3 region is CASSLGWDSPYEL.

Points on this clonotype: At one of its ends the junction is not consistent with the germline gene, which may arise from a read error. The chain has TRBV19 and TRBJ2-7; D gene uncertain. This CDR3 is 13 amino acids long. The germline CDR1 and CDR2 sequences are LNHDA and SQIVND (reference sequence). CDR3 sequence (DNA): TGTGCCGGTAGTGAGAGACGGCGCTACAACCAGTACTTC. Protein: CAGSERRRYNQYF.